This T cell receptor (beta chain) was retrieved from a study of radiation and T cells in renal cell carcinoma. Regarding the study as a whole: In blood, top tumor clones expanded by 2 weeks, shrinking by 4.

Repertoires were generated with immunoSEQ multiplex PCR, while TCRdb's copy carries only in-frame clones and drops some. The data show roughly 100,000 clones, roughly 84% seen once. The CDR3 sequence is 15 residues long. Germline values: CDR1 SGHNT, CDR2 YYREEE (reference sequence). V lost 4 bases and J lost 0, with 14 bases in between. As concerns this clone: Its matching antigen is unknown.

Time point meaning: blood 4 weeks post-SBRT, at nephrectomy. Treatment specified: 15 Gy SBRT to primary tumor, nephrectomy 4 weeks later. Nephrectomy followed 15 Gy stereotactic body radiation by 4 weeks. The source is a man in his sixties with renal cell carcinoma. The source was blood, collected from a patient whose treatment included radiotherapy and nephrectomy. The rearrangement joins TRBV5-4 to TRBJ2-7; D is perhaps TRBD1 (5 bases). The CDR3 coding sequence is TGTGCCAGCAGCCTCGCAGGGTTTAACTCCTACGAGCAGTACTTC. Translation gives CASSLAGFNSYEQYF.